Here is one TCR beta chain with its context. The antigen is not known. The CDR3 contains 14 residues. CDR1 LNHDA and CDR2 SQIVND come from the germline V gene (reference sequence). Deletions cut 7 bases from V and 4 bases from J, with 13 bases between. Time point: week 23, last vaccination. Doses consisted of 300 ug of mutant IDH1 20-mer peptide each, paired with topical imiquimod. The entry originates in a study of a mutant IDH1 vaccine in newly diagnosed glioma. Study information: Patients, over weeks 1, 3, 5, 7, 11, 15, 19 and 23, received a total of eight vaccinations. Findings of the study overall: Alterations occurring in top peripheral T cell clonotypes seemed unrelated to pseudoprogression.

The method was immunoSEQ multiplex PCR; TCRdb's version includes in-frame clones alone and lacks a portion of them. The profile shows 40,000 or so clones, roughly 80% of them singletons. The chain joins TRBV19 to TRBJ1-4, with no clear D. This receptor was obtained from a man between 45 and 60 years old with glioma. Here the sequenced sample was PBMCs, taken from a glioma patient whose treatment included an IDH1 peptide vaccine. Written as DNA, the CDR3 is TGTGCCAGTAATCATATCGGAGATAATGAAAAACTGTTTTTT. This sequence encodes CASNHIGDNEKLFF.